This is a list of T cell receptor beta chains from one sample in a study of blood T cell repertoires in COVID-19. Some clones are missing from TCRdb's copy, which holds only in-frame ones; the method was immunoSEQ multiplex PCR. This repertoire shows around 190,000 clones, 80% to 90% found once; its top ten account for roughly 13%. Sequences were obtained from peripheral blood. The receptors come from a human donor in a cohort sampled during active COVID-19. The CDR3 runs from the conserved cysteine through the conserved F or W. D genes are given only for firm matches. Part of the rows lack a size; the others show once, few, many or a class for expanded clones.

DNA,CDR3,D,J,size,V
TGTGCCAGCAGCAAAGATGCAGTCTTCCGGGACTATGGCTACACCTTC,CASSKDAVFRDYGYTF,-,TRBJ1-2,-,TRBV21-1
TGTGCCAGCAGTTTGACAGGACCCGAAAAACTGTTTTTT,CASSLTGPEKLFF,-,TRBJ1-4,-,TRBV12-3/TRBV12-4
TGCAGCGTCACAGGGGGCGTGGCAAAAAACATTCAGTACTTC,CSVTGGVAKNIQYF,TRBD1,TRBJ2-4,few,TRBV29-1
TGTGCCAGCAGTGAAGCAGGGAACAATCAGCCCCAGCATTTT,CASSEAGNNQPQHF,-,TRBJ1-5,-,TRBV25-1
TGTGCCAGCTCTCGGGACAGGATGAACACTGAAGCTTTCTTT,CASSRDRMNTEAFF,TRBD1,TRBJ1-1,-,TRBV18
TGTGCCAGCAGTCAGGGGGCTAGCGGTCAGGGCTCCTACAATGAGCAGTTCTTC,CASSQGASGQGSYNEQFF,-,TRBJ2-1,-,TRBV2
TGTGCCAGCAGTGAATCGGCAGGGTATGGGACCCAGTACTTC,CASSESAGYGTQYF,-,TRBJ2-5,-,TRBV2
TGTGCCACCAGAAGCGGGAGGGCCTGGGATGAGCAGTTCTTC,CATRSGRAWDEQFF,TRBD2,TRBJ2-1,-,TRBV15
TGTGCCAGCAGCCAAGATTTTTCTGGACTAGCCCCAATTCCCACCGGGGAGCTGTTTTTT,CASSQDFSGLAPIPTGELFF,TRBD2,TRBJ2-2,-,TRBV14
TGTGCCACCAGCAGTTACGGCGGGAGAACAACAGATACGCAGTATTTT,CATSSYGGRTTDTQYF,TRBD2,TRBJ2-3,-,TRBV15
TGTGCCAGTAGTACCTGGACGGGACAAGAGACCCAGTACTTC,CASSTWTGQETQYF,-,TRBJ2-5,-,TRBV19
TGTGCCAGTAAAAGAGGACAGGGAACAGATACGCAGTATTTT,CASKRGQGTDTQYF,TRBD1,TRBJ2-3,-,TRBV19
TGTGCCAGCAGCCACTTCGGGGGTAAGACCCAGTACTTC,CASSHFGGKTQYF,-,TRBJ2-5,-,TRBV3-1/TRBV3-2
TGTGCCAGCACCCTTAGACCCCAGGGTGAGCAGTTCTTC,CASTLRPQGEQFF,-,TRBJ2-1,once,TRBV2
TGCGCCAGCAGCCCCATGCCATCACAGGGGGCCTGGGGCACTGAAGCTTTCTTT,CASSPMPSQGAWGTEAFF,TRBD1,TRBJ1-1,-,TRBV4-1
TGCAGCGCCCAAACTGGGACTAGCGGCTTGGAGTTGTACTTC,CSAQTGTSGLELYF,TRBD2,TRBJ2-7,-,TRBV29-1
TGTGCCAGCAGCGTAATGGCAGGTAGCACAGATACGCAGTATTTT,CASSVMAGSTDTQYF,-,TRBJ2-3,-,TRBV9
TGTGCCAGCCGCCCAGGTCCCTACAATGAGCAGTTCTTC,CASRPGPYNEQFF,-,TRBJ2-1,-,TRBV2
TGTGCCAGCAGCCCCTCCATCGGGGGGCCGGGGTGGAGTGAAAAACTGTTTTTT,CASSPSIGGPGWSEKLFF,-,TRBJ1-4,-,TRBV11-2
TGTGCCACCGGGCGGGGGGGCTACAATGAGCAGTTCTTC,CATGRGGYNEQFF,TRBD2,TRBJ2-1,-,TRBV24-1
TGTGCCAGCTCCCCGAGCCCGATGAACACTGAAGCTTTCTTT,CASSPSPMNTEAFF,-,TRBJ1-1,-,TRBV27
TGTGCCAGCAGCATTAGCGGGAGGGGATATGAGCAGTTCTTC,CASSISGRGYEQFF,TRBD2,TRBJ2-1,-,TRBV11-2
TGTGCCAGCAGTATCGACATATCCTACAATGAGCAGTTCTTC,CASSIDISYNEQFF,-,TRBJ2-1,-,TRBV6-4
TGTGCCAGTAGTGTATCTAGCGGGAGGGCCTTGCAGTTCTTC,CASSVSSGRALQFF,TRBD2,TRBJ2-1,-,TRBV19
TGTGCCAGCGGTGGTGGGCTACAAGAGACCCAGTACTTC,CASGGGLQETQYF,-,TRBJ2-5,-,TRBV7-2
TGTGCCAGCAGCAAAGCGCGGATGGAGGGGAAGGAGGATGGCTACACCTTC,CASSKARMEGKEDGYTF,-,TRBJ1-2,-,TRBV21-1
TGTGCCAGCGGGCGGGGGGCTGTGACTGAAGCTTTCTTT,CASGRGAVTEAFF,-,TRBJ1-1,-,TRBV11-2
TGTGCCAGCAGCCGGACTAGCGGGAGGGGGAACTACGAGCAGTACTTC,CASSRTSGRGNYEQYF,TRBD2,TRBJ2-7,-,TRBV3-1/TRBV3-2
TGTGCCAGCTCAGAACTAGCGGCCGGGACAGATACGCAGTATTTT,CASSELAAGTDTQYF,TRBD2,TRBJ2-3,-,TRBV18
TGCGCCAGCAGCTTGGTGGGGGGAGGCGCTTTCTTT,CASSLVGGGAFF,-,TRBJ1-1,-,TRBV5-1
TGTGCCAGCCGCTTCGCAGGGGCCTATAGCAATCAGCCCCAGCATTTT,CASRFAGAYSNQPQHF,-,TRBJ1-5,-,TRBV28
TGTGCCACCAGCCCCTCCAGGGGAACGGGGGCCAACGTCCTGACTTTC,CATSPSRGTGANVLTF,-,TRBJ2-6,many,TRBV15
TGTGCCAGCAGCTCCCTAGCGGGAGGCCCCTTTGAGCAGTACTTC,CASSSLAGGPFEQYF,TRBD2,TRBJ2-7,-,TRBV5-4
TGTGCCAGCTCACCAAGGGGGGGAATTTACACAGATACGCAGTATTTT,CASSPRGGIYTDTQYF,-,TRBJ2-3,-,TRBV18
TGTGCCAGTATAGACGCGAGGGGGCTGAACACTGAAGCTTTCTTT,CASIDARGLNTEAFF,TRBD1,TRBJ1-1,-,TRBV19
TGCGCCAGCAGCTTGGAACCGGGTAGCTCCTACAATGAGCAGTTCTTC,CASSLEPGSSYNEQFF,-,TRBJ2-1,-,TRBV5-1
TGTGCCACCAGCAGAGATCAGGGGCTTCATCAGCCCCAGCATTTT,CATSRDQGLHQPQHF,-,TRBJ1-5,-,TRBV15
TGCGCCAGCAGAGGGGGACCGAACACTGAAGCTTTCTTT,CASRGGPNTEAFF,-,TRBJ1-1,-,TRBV10-1
TGTGCCAGCAGCTTAGATGGACTAGCGGGAGGGTACGAGCAGTACTTC,CASSLDGLAGGYEQYF,TRBD2,TRBJ2-7,-,TRBV7-9
TGTGCCAGCTCTCCGGCGGGAGCCGGGACAGATACGCAGTATTTT,CASSPAGAGTDTQYF,TRBD2,TRBJ2-3,-,TRBV18
TGTGCCAGCAGCCCGCGACAGGGAGCCTACGAGCAGTACTTC,CASSPRQGAYEQYF,TRBD1,TRBJ2-7,-,TRBV3-1/TRBV3-2
TGTGCCAGTAGCCTAGCAGGAGGAACTGCCGGGAACACCATATATTTT,CASSLAGGTAGNTIYF,-,TRBJ1-3,once,TRBV19
TGTGCCAGTAAGGCTAGCGGGAGAGGCACAGATACGCAGTATTTT,CASKASGRGTDTQYF,TRBD2,TRBJ2-3,-,TRBV19
TGTGCCAGCAGCTCGAGGGGTGGTGGCGGGAGAAAAGAGACCCAGTACTTC,CASSSRGGGGRKETQYF,TRBD2,TRBJ2-5,-,TRBV11-2
TGTGCCAGCAGCTTTTGGGCGCAGCCCCCCTACGAGCAGTACTTC,CASSFWAQPPYEQYF,-,TRBJ2-7,-,TRBV7-9
TGCGCCAGCAGCCTCAGACAGGGGACGGCCTATGGCTACACCTTC,CASSLRQGTAYGYTF,TRBD1,TRBJ1-2,-,TRBV5-1
TGCGCCAGCAGCCAAGTCGGGACAGGGGTGGAAAAACTGTTTTTT,CASSQVGTGVEKLFF,TRBD1,TRBJ1-4,-,TRBV4-1
TGTGCCAGCAGTTCCGTGTATGGCTACACCTTC,CASSSVYGYTF,-,TRBJ1-2,-,TRBV6-5
TGCGCCAGCAGCAACGCGGCCTACACAGATACGCAGTATTTT,CASSNAAYTDTQYF,-,TRBJ2-3,many,TRBV5-1
TGTGCCAGCAGCTTAGGGACAGGGGCTGGGTACAATGAGCAGTTCTTC,CASSLGTGAGYNEQFF,TRBD1,TRBJ2-1,-,TRBV7-2
TGTGCCAGCAGCTTAGGTTTGCGGAGGCAAGAGACCCAGTACTTC,CASSLGLRRQETQYF,-,TRBJ2-5,-,TRBV7-8
TGTGCCAGCTCACCACCGGCGCAGGGGGCAGGAAAGACCCAGTACTTC,CASSPPAQGAGKTQYF,TRBD1,TRBJ2-5,-,TRBV18
TGTGCCAGCCACAGGGGGTCCAACTCTGGGGCCAACGTCCTGACTTTC,CASHRGSNSGANVLTF,TRBD1,TRBJ2-6,few,TRBV7-8
TGTGCCAGCAGCGCAAGTATCGCGGCGAGGGACGAGCAGTACTTC,CASSASIAARDEQYF,-,TRBJ2-7,-,TRBV9
TGTGCCAGCAGCGCGGACAGGGCGGAAAACACCATATATTTT,CASSADRAENTIYF,TRBD1,TRBJ1-3,-,TRBV5-4
TGTGCCAGCAGCAGGGGACTAGCGTCATACGAGCAGTACTTC,CASSRGLASYEQYF,TRBD2,TRBJ2-7,few,TRBV11-2
TGTGCCAGTAGTACCTCGGACAGATGGGAAAAACTGTTTTTT,CASSTSDRWEKLFF,-,TRBJ1-4,-,TRBV19
TGCGCCAGCAGCCAAGACAATAGCGGGGCACCTTACAATGAGCAGTTCTTC,CASSQDNSGAPYNEQFF,TRBD2,TRBJ2-1,-,TRBV4-1
TGTGCCAGCAGTTACGGACTAGCGGGTCCCTACAATGAGCAGTTCTTC,CASSYGLAGPYNEQFF,TRBD2,TRBJ2-1,-,TRBV28
TGTGCCAGCAGTCCGGACAGAGACTATGGCGGCTACACCTTC,CASSPDRDYGGYTF,-,TRBJ1-2,-,TRBV28